This entry lists 19 T cell receptor beta chains sequenced from one sample in a study of PD-1 blockade in classical Hodgkin lymphoma. The repertoire was sequenced with immunoSEQ multiplex PCR; TCRdb's copy has only in-frame clones and lacks some. This table has approximately 50,000 clones, around 75% appearing once. Every patient relapsed after autologous stem cell transplantation, and brentuximab vedotin exposure varied. The sequencing used peripheral blood mononuclear cells (PBMCs), collected before the second cycle of nivolumab. These receptors all come from a human donor with classical Hodgkin lymphoma.

The chain recombines TRBV7-2 with TRBJ1-2; D is possibly TRBD1 (6 bases). The ends were cut back, 5 bases at V and 6 bases at J, with 16 bases in the middle. The CDR3 has 14 amino acids. Per germline, CDR1 SGHTA and CDR2 FQGNSA. CDR3 in DNA: TGTGCCAGCAGCAGAACAGGGCTGGGGGATGGCTACACCTTC. Protein: CASSRTGLGDGYTF.

CDR3 region: CASSSGLTSGTQNIQYF. Here the CDR3 DNA reads TGCGCCAGCAGCTCGGGACTCACTAGCGGGACTCAAAACATTCAGTACTTC. J is TRBJ2-4 and V is TRBV5-1; TRBD2 matches 10 bases. The germline V gene has CDR1 SGHRS and CDR2 YFSETQ. The J segment lost 5 bases and the V segment lost 3 bases, leaving 11 bases of the junction unmatched. This CDR3 has 17 amino acids.

Notes on this clone: Other DNA variants within this sample encode the same CDR3. V usage is TRBV19 and J usage is TRBJ1-5; possible D gene TRBD1, 5 bases. Germline V lookup: CDR1 LNHDA, CDR2 SQIVND (reference sequence). Trimming pared 2 bases from V and 2 bases from J, leaving 10 bases between. CDR3 length: 15 residues. The chain's CDR3 is CASSIRGRGNQPQHF. CDR3 sequence (DNA): TGTGCCAGTAGTATAAGGGGCAGGGGCAATCAGCCCCAGCATTTT.

The chain carries TRBV6-1 and TRBJ2-7, with 7 nucleotides matching TRBD1. Germline trimming cut 4 bases from V and 4 bases from J; bases unmatched to any gene: 10. The V gene's germline CDR1 is MNHNS and CDR2 SASEGT. This CDR3 is built from 15 residues. This chain's CDR3 is CASSVQGQLSYEQYF. DNA of the CDR3: TGTGCCAGCAGTGTCCAGGGACAGCTTTCTTACGAGCAGTACTTC.

The chain couples TRBV28 to TRBJ1-5; D ambiguous. Germline loops: CDR1 MDHEN, CDR2 SYDVKM. CDR3 size: 14 residues. V shed 8 bases and J shed 0 bases, with 11 bases lying between them. This chain's CDR3 is CASLELTSNQPQHF. The CDR3 bases are TGTGCCAGCCTCGAGTTAACTAGCAATCAGCCCCAGCATTTT.

Points on this clone: Additional DNA sequences in this sample encode the identical CDR3. The chain is built from TRBV18 and TRBJ1-1, with 8 nucleotides matching TRBD1. Germline CDR1 reads KGHSH; CDR2 reads LQKENI. CDR3 size: 14 residues. The trim removed 3 bases at V and 3 bases at J, leaving 3 bases unmatched. CDR3 region: CASSPGQGYTEAFF. Written as DNA, the CDR3 is TGTGCCAGCTCACCCGGACAGGGATACACTGAAGCTTTCTTT.

V is TRBV6-5 and J is TRBJ1-3; the D gene is possibly TRBD1 (6 bases). Trimming removed 4 bases at V and 2 bases at J, with 12 bases between. Germline V gives CDR1 MNHEY, CDR2 SVGAGI. This CDR3 contains 15 residues. The CDR3 reads CASSFTQGPGNTIYF. The CDR3, as DNA: TGTGCCAGCAGTTTCACCCAGGGGCCTGGAAACACCATATATTTT.

The V and J genes are TRBV29-1 and TRBJ1-4; D is ambiguous. The CDR3 sequence is 15 residues long. V lost 4 bases to trimming and J lost 7 bases, with 19 bases between them. Per germline, CDR1 SQVTM and CDR2 ANQGSEA. CDR3 sequence reads: CSVVILAGPTEKLFF. The CDR3, as DNA: TGCAGCGTTGTTATTTTGGCAGGCCCTACTGAAAAACTGTTTTTT.

V is TRBV7-3 and J is TRBJ2-5; no clear D gene. With 1 base removed from V and 1 base from J, the gap between germline ends came to 7 bases. The CDR3 totals 14 residues. Looked up from germline, CDR1 is SGHTA and CDR2 is FQGTGA. DNA for the CDR3: TGTGCCAGCAGCTTAATAGGTTCCCAAGAGACCCAGTACTTC. Translated: CASSLIGSQETQYF.

This chain joins TRBV28 and TRBJ2-7; no definite D call. The CDR3 consists of 13 residues. Germline V lookup: CDR1 MDHEN, CDR2 SYDVKM. V was trimmed by 2 bases and J by 11 bases, leaving 16 bases between them. CDR3 region: CASSLGQWSQEYF. CDR3 nucleotides: TGTGCCAGCAGTTTAGGTCAGTGGTCCCAGGAGTACTTC.

This clone was observed a handful of times. The J gene is TRBJ2-1, the V gene TRBV11-2; tentatively, D is TRBD1 (5 bases). The CDR3 totals 15 residues. CDR1 and CDR2 (germline): SGHAT, FQNNGV. Trimming stripped 1 base from V and 1 base from J, with 8 bases between. CDR3 loop: CASSLGQGSYNEQFF. Here the CDR3 DNA reads TGTGCCAGCAGCTTAGGGCAGGGTTCCTACAATGAGCAGTTCTTC.

The V and J genes are TRBV5-1 and TRBJ2-7, with 9 bases that match TRBD1. V lost 4 bases, J lost 7 bases, and 9 bases stayed unmatched. The CDR3 runs 14 residues. Germline loops: CDR1 SGHRS, CDR2 YFSETQ. The CDR3 region is CASSPGTGSWEQYF. DNA for the CDR3: TGCGCCAGCAGCCCCGGGACAGGGTCCTGGGAGCAGTACTTC. Full variable domain (remainder filled in from reference TRBV5-1 and TRBJ2-7): KAGVTQTPRYLIKTRGQQVTLSCSPISGHRSVSWYQQTPGQGLQFLFEYFSETQRNKGNFPGRFSGRQFSNSRSEMNVSTLELGDSALYLCASSPGTGSWEQYFGPGTRLTVT.

This clone ranks as medium-sized. The chain carries TRBV7-9 and TRBJ2-7; 8 nucleotides agree with TRBD1. This CDR3 has 14 amino acids. The trim removed 2 bases at V and 7 bases at J, leaving 7 bases unmatched. The germline V gene encodes CDR1 SEHNR and CDR2 FQNEAQ (reference sequence). CDR3 protein: CASSLYPGQGEQYF. CDR3 bases: TGTGCCAGCAGCTTATACCCCGGACAGGGAGAGCAGTACTTC.

This clone was seen a few times. The chain joins TRBV6-1 to TRBJ1-1; perhaps TRBD1 as D (5 bases). The V gene lost 0 bases and the J gene lost 0 bases, with 8 bases spanning the gap. CDR3 size: 15 residues. The germline V gene has CDR1 MNHNS and CDR2 SASEGT. The CDR3 here is CASSEADIMNTEAFF. Here the CDR3 DNA reads TGTGCCAGCAGTGAAGCGGACATAATGAACACTGAAGCTTTCTTT.

V usage is TRBV27 and J usage is TRBJ2-7, with 12 bases aligning to TRBD2. The CDR3 totals 15 residues. J gave up 7 bases and V 6 bases, and 10 bases lay outside the gene matches. The V gene's germline CDR1 is MNHEY and CDR2 SMNVEV (reference sequence). The CDR3 reads CASSPRTSGKGEQYF. The CDR3 bases are TGTGCCAGCAGCCCCCGGACTAGCGGGAAAGGGGAGCAGTACTTC.

The chain is built from TRBV6-1 and TRBJ2-7; D ambiguous. The CDR3 is 13 residues long. With 5 bases removed from V and 7 bases from J, the gap between germline ends came to 15 bases. CDR1 MNHNS and CDR2 SASEGT come from the germline V gene. The CDR3: CASSTTAPREQYF. The CDR3 DNA sequence: TGTGCCAGCAGTACTACAGCGCCGAGGGAGCAGTACTTC.

The V gene is TRBV19, the J gene TRBJ2-7; TRBD1 is a possible D gene (6 bases). This CDR3 is 16 amino acids long. The V end was cut by 2 bases, the J end by 4 bases, with 18 bases between. Germline V CDR1 and CDR2: LNHDA, SQIVND (reference sequence). The CDR3 here is CASSIRASGALYEQYF. CDR3 coding DNA: TGTGCCAGTAGTATAAGGGCGTCAGGGGCCCTGTACGAGCAGTACTTC.

This clone was recorded a few times. This chain joins TRBV7-2 and TRBJ2-3; D not certain. Per the germline V gene, CDR1 is SGHTA and CDR2 is FQGNSA. CDR3 length equals 11 residues. Trimming removed 3 bases from V and 6 bases from J, with 4 bases in between. The CDR3 region is CASSFRDTQYF. The CDR3, as DNA: TGTGCCAGCAGCTTTCGGGATACGCAGTATTTT.

The sample holds many counts of this clone. For the CDR3, the DNA is TGCAGCGGGGTACAGCTCACAGGAGAGACCCAGTACTTC. Translation gives CSGVQLTGETQYF. The rearrangement uses TRBV29-1 and TRBJ2-5, with a weak D call TRBD1 (5 bases). Trimming stripped 7 bases from V and 4 bases from J, with 16 bases between. There are 13 residues in the CDR3. CDR1 is SQVTM, CDR2 ANQGSEA, per germline.